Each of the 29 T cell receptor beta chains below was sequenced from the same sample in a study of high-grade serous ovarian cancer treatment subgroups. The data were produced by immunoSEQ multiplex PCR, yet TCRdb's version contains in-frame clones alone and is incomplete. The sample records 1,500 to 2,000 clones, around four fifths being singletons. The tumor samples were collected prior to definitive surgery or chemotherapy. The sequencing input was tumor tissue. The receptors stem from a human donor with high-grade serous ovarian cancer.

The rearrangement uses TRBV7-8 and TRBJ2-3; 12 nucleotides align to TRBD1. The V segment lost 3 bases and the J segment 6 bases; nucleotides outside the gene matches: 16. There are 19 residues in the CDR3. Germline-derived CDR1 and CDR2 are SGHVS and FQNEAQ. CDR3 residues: CASSFYPSRGTGGADTQYF. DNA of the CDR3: TGTGCCAGCAGCTTCTACCCAAGTCGCGGGACAGGGGGCGCGGATACGCAGTATTTT.

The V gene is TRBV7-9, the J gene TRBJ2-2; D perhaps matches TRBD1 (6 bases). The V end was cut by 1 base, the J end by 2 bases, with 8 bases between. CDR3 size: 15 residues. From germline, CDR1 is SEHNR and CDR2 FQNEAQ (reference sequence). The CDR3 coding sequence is TGTGCCAGCAGCTTAGGGGACACCAACACCGGGGAGCTGTTTTTT. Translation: CASSLGDTNTGELFF.

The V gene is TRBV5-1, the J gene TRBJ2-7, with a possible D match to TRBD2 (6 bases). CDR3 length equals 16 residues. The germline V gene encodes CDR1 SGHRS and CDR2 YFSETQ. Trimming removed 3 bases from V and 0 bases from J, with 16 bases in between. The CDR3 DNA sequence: TGCGCCAGCAGCTATACTACGGGACTGAGCTCCTACGAGCAGTACTTC. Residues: CASSYTTGLSSYEQYF.

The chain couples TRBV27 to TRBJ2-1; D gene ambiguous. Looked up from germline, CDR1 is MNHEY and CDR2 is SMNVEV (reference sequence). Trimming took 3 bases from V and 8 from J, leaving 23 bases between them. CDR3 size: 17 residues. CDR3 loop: CASSLRWPGPLFDEQFF. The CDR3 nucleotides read TGTGCCAGCAGTTTGAGGTGGCCTGGGCCCCTCTTTGATGAGCAGTTCTTC.

The CDR3 nucleotides read TGTGCCAGCAGTCGACAGGGCCAAAGAAACACCATATATTTT. This encodes CASSRQGQRNTIYF. The J gene is TRBJ1-3, the V gene TRBV25-1; 7 positions match TRBD1. CDR3 length equals 14 residues. J gave up 5 bases and V 5 bases, and 6 bases lay outside the gene matches. Looked up from germline, CDR1 is MGHDK and CDR2 is SYGVNS.

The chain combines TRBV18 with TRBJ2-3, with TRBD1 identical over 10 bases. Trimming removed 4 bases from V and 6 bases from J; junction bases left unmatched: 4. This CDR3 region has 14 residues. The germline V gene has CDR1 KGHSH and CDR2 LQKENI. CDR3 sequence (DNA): TGTGCCAGCTCACTGGACAGGGGGTCGGATACGCAGTATTTT. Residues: CASSLDRGSDTQYF.

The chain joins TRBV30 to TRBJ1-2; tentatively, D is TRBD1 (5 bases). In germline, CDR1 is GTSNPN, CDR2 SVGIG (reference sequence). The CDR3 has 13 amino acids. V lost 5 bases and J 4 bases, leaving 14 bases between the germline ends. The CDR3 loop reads CAWSGTAFYGYTF. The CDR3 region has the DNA TGTGCCTGGTCCGGGACCGCATTCTATGGCTACACCTTC.

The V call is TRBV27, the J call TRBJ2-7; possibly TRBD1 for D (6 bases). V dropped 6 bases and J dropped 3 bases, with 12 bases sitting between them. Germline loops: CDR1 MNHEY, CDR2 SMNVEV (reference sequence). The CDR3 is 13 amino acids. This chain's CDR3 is CASRQNRDYEQYF. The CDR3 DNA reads TGTGCCAGCAGACAAAACAGGGACTACGAGCAGTACTTC.

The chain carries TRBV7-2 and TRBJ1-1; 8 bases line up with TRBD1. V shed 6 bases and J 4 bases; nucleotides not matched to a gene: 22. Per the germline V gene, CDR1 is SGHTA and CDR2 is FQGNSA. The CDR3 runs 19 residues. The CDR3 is CASSIRRQGPSNFGTEAFF. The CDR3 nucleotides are TGTGCCAGCAGTATCCGGCGACAGGGGCCCTCAAATTTTGGCACTGAAGCTTTCTTT. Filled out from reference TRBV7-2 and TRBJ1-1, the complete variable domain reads GAGVSQSPSNKVTEKGKDVELRCDPISGHTALYWYRQSLGQGLEFLIYFQGNSAPDKSGLPSDRFSAERTGGSVSTLTIQRTQQEDSAVYLCASSIRRQGPSNFGTEAFFGQGTRLTVV.

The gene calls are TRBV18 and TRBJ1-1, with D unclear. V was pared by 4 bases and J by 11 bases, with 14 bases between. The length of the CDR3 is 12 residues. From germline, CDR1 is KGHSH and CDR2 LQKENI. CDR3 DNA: TGTGCCAGCTCACGCATCGGGGTAGAGGCTTTCTTT. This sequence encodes CASSRIGVEAFF.

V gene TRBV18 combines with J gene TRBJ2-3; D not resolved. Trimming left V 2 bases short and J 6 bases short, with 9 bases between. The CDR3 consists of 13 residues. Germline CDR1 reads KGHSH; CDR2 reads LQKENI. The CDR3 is CASSPAGSDTQYF. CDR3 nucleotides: TGTGCCAGCTCACCAGCAGGTTCGGATACGCAGTATTTT. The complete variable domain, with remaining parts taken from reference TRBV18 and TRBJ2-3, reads NAGVMQNPRHLVRRRGQEARLRCSPMKGHSHVYWYRQLPEEGLKFMVYLQKENIIDESGMPKERFSAEFPKEGPSILRIQQVVRGDSAAYFCASSPAGSDTQYFGPGTRLTVL.

This CDR3 reads CASSFSGAYDQPQHF. The CDR3 nucleotides are TGCGCCAGCAGCTTTTCGGGGGCTTATGATCAGCCCCAGCATTTT. The V and J genes are TRBV5-1 and TRBJ1-5; D possibly corresponds to TRBD1 (6 bases). V gave up 2 bases and J gave up 5 bases, with 14 bases separating them. Germline assignment: CDR1 SGHRS and CDR2 YFSETQ. The CDR3 contains 15 residues.

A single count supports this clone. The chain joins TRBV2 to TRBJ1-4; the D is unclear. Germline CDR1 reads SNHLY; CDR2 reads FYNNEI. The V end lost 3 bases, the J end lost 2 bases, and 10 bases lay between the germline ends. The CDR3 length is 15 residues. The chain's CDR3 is CASSEEGMTNEKLFF. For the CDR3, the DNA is TGTGCCAGCAGTGAGGAGGGAATGACTAATGAAAAACTGTTTTTT.

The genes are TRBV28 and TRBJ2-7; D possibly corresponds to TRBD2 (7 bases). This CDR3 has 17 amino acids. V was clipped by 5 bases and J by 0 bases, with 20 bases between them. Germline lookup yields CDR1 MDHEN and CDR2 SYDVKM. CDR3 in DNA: TGTGCCAGCAGTCCTCTCAGGAGGCGGGGGCCCTCCTACGAGCAGTACGTC. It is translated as CASSPLRRRGPSYEQYV.

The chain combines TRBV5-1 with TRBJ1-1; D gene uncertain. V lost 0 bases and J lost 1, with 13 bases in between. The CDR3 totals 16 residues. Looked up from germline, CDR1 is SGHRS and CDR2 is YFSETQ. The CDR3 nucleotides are TGCGCCAGCAGCTTGGTAGCGATGCAAAGGAACACTGAAGCTTTCTTT. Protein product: CASSLVAMQRNTEAFF. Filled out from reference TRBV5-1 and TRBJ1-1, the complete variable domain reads KAGVTQTPRYLIKTRGQQVTLSCSPISGHRSVSWYQQTPGQGLQFLFEYFSETQRNKGNFPGRFSGRQFSNSRSEMNVSTLELGDSALYLCASSLVAMQRNTEAFFGQGTRLTVV.

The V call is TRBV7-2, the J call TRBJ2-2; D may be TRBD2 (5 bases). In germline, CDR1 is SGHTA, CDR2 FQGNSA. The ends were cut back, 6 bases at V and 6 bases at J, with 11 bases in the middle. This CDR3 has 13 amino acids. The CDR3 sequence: CASRIARAGELFF. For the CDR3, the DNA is TGTGCCAGCAGGATAGCGCGGGCCGGGGAGCTGTTTTTT.

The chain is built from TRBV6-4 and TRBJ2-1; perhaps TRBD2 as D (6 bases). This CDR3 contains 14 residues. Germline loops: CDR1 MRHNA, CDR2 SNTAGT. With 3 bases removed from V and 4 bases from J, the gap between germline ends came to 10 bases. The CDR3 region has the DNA TGTGCCAGCAGTGAAAGGGACTTTTACAATGAGCAGTTCTTC. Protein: CASSERDFYNEQFF.

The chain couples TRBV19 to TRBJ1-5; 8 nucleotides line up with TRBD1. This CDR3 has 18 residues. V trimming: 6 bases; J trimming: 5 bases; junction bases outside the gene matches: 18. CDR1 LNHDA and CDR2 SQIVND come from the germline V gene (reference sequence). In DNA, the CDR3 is TGTGCCAGTAGCCCCCCGCGCCGGACAGGGTATTGGGATCAGCCCCAGCATTTT. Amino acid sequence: CASSPPRRTGYWDQPQHF.

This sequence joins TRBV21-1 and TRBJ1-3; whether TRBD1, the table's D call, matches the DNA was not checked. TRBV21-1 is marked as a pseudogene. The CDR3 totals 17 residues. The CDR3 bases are TGTGCCAGTAGGGCGTCGACGGAGGGGGCGCTTGGAAACACCATATATTTT. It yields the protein CASRASTEGALGNTIYF.

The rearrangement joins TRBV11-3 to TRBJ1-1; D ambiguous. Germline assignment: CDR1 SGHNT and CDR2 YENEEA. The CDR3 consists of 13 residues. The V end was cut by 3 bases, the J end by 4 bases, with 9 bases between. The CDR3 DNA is TGTGCCAGCAGCTTTACAAGATCCACTGAAGCTTTCTTT. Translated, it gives CASSFTRSTEAFF.

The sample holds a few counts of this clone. The CDR3 nucleotides are TGTGCCAGTAGTATTACATCGATCGGGGAGCTGTTTTTT. Translation gives CASSITSIGELFF. V is TRBV19 and J is TRBJ2-2; D is ambiguous. V gave up 3 bases and J gave up 7 bases, with 9 bases separating them. The length of the CDR3 is 13 residues. Germline V gives CDR1 LNHDA, CDR2 SQIVND (reference sequence). Using reference TRBV19 and TRBJ2-2 for the parts outside the CDR3, the full variable domain is DGGITQSPKYLFRKEGQNVTLSCEQNLNHDAMYWYRQDPGQGLRLIYYSQIVNDFQKGDIAEGYSVSREKKESFPLTVTSAQKNPTAFYLCASSITSIGELFFGEGSRLTVL.

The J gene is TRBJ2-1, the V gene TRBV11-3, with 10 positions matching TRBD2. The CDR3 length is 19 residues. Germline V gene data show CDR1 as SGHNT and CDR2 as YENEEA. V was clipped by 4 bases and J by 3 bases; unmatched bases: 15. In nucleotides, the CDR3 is TGTGCCAGCAGCTACGTAGGACTAGCGGATAAAGAGGGCTACAATGAGCAGTTCTTC. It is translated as CASSYVGLADKEGYNEQFF.

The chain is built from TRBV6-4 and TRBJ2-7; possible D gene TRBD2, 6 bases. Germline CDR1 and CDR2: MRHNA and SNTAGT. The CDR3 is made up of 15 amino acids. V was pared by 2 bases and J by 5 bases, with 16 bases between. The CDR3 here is CASSDNGGDIHEQYF. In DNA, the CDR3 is TGTGCCAGCAGTGACAACGGGGGAGACATCCACGAGCAGTACTTC.

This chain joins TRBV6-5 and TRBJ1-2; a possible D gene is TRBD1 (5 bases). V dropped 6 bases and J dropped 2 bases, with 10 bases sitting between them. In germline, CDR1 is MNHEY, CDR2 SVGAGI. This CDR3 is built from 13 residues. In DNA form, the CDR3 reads TGTGCCAGCAGGGGGGATGGGAACTATGGCTACACCTTC. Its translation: CASRGDGNYGYTF.

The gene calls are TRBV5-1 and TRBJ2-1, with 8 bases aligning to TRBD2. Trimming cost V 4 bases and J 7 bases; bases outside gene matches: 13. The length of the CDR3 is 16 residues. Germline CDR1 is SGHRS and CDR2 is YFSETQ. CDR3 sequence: CASSVTGTSRWNEQFF. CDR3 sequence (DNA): TGCGCCAGCAGCGTCACCGGGACTAGTAGATGGAATGAGCAGTTCTTC.

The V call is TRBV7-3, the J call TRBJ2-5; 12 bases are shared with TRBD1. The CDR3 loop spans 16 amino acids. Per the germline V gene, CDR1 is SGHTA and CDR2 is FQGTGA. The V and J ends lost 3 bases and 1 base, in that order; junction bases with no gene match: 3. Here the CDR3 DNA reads TGTGCCAGCAGCTTTGGGACAGGGGGCGGCCAAGAGACCCAGTACTTC. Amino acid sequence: CASSFGTGGGQETQYF.

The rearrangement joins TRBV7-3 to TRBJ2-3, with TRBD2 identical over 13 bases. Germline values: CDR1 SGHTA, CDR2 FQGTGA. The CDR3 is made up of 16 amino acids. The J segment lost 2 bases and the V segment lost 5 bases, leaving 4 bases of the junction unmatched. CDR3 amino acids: CASSLGLAGVTDTQYF. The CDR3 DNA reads TGTGCCAGCAGCCTTGGACTAGCGGGGGTCACAGATACGCAGTATTTT.

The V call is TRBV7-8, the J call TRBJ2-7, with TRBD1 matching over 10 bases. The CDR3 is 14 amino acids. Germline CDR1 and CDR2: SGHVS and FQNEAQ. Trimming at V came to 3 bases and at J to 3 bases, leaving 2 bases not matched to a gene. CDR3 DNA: TGTGCCAGCAGCTTCGGGACAGGGGTCTACGAGCAGTACGTC. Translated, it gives CASSFGTGVYEQYV.

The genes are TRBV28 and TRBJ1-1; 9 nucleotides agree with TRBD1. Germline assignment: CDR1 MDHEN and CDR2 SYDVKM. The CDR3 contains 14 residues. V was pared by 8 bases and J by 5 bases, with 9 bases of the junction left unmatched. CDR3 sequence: CASRQGQGGTEAFF. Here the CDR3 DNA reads TGTGCCAGCCGTCAGGGACAGGGTGGGACTGAAGCTTTCTTT.